The 28 T cell receptor beta chains presented below share a single source sample, sequenced in a study of blood T cells in healthy people across ages. A sample-barcoded 5' primer and a J-beta primer mix were used in a second PCR of roughly 7 to 11 cycles. One entry per CDR3 protein results from TCRdb running MiXCR on the 5' RACE reads. The table lists 780,000 or so distinct CDR3 sequences, more than 50% of them singletons, with 25% to 30% in the top ten. The sample was blood. Every receptor here comes from a man aged 35 to 55 in good health.

The CDR3 sequence: CASSLTGAQGDTQYF. The CDR3 DNA sequence: TGTGCCAGCTCACTTACGGGAGCTCAAGGAGATACGCAGTATTTT. The chain employs TRBV18 and TRBJ2-3; a weak D match, TRBD2 (6 bases). Germline loops: CDR1 KGHSH, CDR2 LQKENI. This CDR3 region has 15 residues. Trimming cost V 4 bases and J 5 bases, with 16 bases left between them.

The chain uses TRBV27 and TRBJ1-6; D is perhaps TRBD1 (5 bases). Germline V CDR1 and CDR2: MNHEY, SMNVEV (reference sequence). CDR3 length: 14 residues. V was shortened by 4 bases and J by 8 bases, with 12 bases between the two germline ends. The CDR3 region is CASSSQGGDSPLHF. In DNA, the CDR3 is TGTGCCAGCAGTTCGCAGGGTGGGGATTCACCCCTCCACTTT.

The chain employs TRBV4-2 and TRBJ2-4; D might be TRBD2 (5 bases). The J call may be mistaken, given a closer DNA end match to TRBJ2-7. CDR3 length: 16 residues. CDR1 is LGHNA, CDR2 YNFKEQ, per germline. The CDR3 nucleotides are TGTGCCAGCAGCCAAGATCAATCTCGGGGTAACTACGAGCAGTACTTC. Translated, it gives CASSQDQSRGNYEQYF.

This clonotype was detected a few times. The CDR3 region is CSVELVAGEFTDTQYF. Here the CDR3 DNA reads TGCAGCGTTGAACTAGTAGCGGGGGAGTTCACAGATACGCAGTATTTT. The rearrangement joins TRBV29-1 to TRBJ2-3, with 9 bases that match TRBD2. Germline CDR1 SQVTM, CDR2 ANQGSEA. CDR3 length equals 16 residues. V dropped 2 bases and J dropped 2; count of bases not matched to a gene: 8.

CDR3 sequence (DNA): TGCAGTGCTATGGCAGGGGCCGCCCAAGAGACCCAGTACTTC. It translates to CSAMAGAAQETQYF. The V and J genes are TRBV20-1 and TRBJ2-5; D perhaps matches TRBD1 (6 bases). Per the germline V gene, CDR1 is DFQATT and CDR2 is SNEGSKA (reference sequence). V dropped 4 bases and J dropped 1 base, with 13 bases sitting between them. This CDR3 is built from 14 residues.

The gene calls are TRBV9 and TRBJ2-5; no firm D call. Germline assignment: CDR1 SGDLS and CDR2 YYNGEE. This CDR3 has 15 residues. The V and J ends lost 0 bases and 2 bases respectively, with 11 bases between them. The CDR3 nucleotides are TGTGCCAGCAGCGTAGGACTGGAATTGCAAGAGACCCAGTACTTC. Translated: CASSVGLELQETQYF.

This clonotype has a handful of counts. J is TRBJ2-1 and V is TRBV28; D tentatively reads TRBD1 or TRBD2 (5 bases each). The CDR3 totals 14 residues. Germline V gene data show CDR1 as MDHEN and CDR2 as SYDVKM. The V and J ends lost 8 bases and 9 bases respectively, with 20 bases between them. In nucleotides, the CDR3 is TGTGCCAGCGGAGTCCGGGGCTACAACGGTGAGCAGTTCTTC. Protein sequence: CASGVRGYNGEQFF. Full variable domain (missing parts from reference TRBV28 and TRBJ2-1): DVKVTQSSRYLVKRTGEKVFLECVQDMDHENMFWYRQDPGLGLRLIYFSYDVKMKEKGDIPEGYSVSREKKERFSLILESASTNQTSMYLCASGVRGYNGEQFFGPGTRLTVL.

This clonotype has just a few counts. CDR3 nucleotides: TGTGCCAGCAGCGCTGGTCGAACTAATGAAAAACTGTTTTTT. Its translation is CASSAGRTNEKLFF. The gene calls are TRBV6-1 and TRBJ1-4; D unresolved. The CDR3 runs 14 residues. Germline CDR1 and CDR2: MNHNS and SASEGT. Trimming removed 6 bases from V and 1 base from J, with 9 bases in between.

This sequence joins TRBV20-1 and TRBJ2-7; D is ambiguous. Trimming stripped 3 bases from V and 2 bases from J, with 11 bases between. From germline, CDR1 is DFQATT and CDR2 SNEGSKA (reference sequence). There are 13 residues in the CDR3. The CDR3 loop reads CSARGTETYEQYF. The CDR3 DNA follows: TGCAGTGCTAGGGGTACAGAGACCTACGAGCAGTACTTC.

The chain has TRBV11-1 and TRBJ2-2; perhaps D is TRBD1 or TRBD2 (5 bases each). V was cut by 3 bases and J by 5 bases, with 13 bases left in between. CDR1 is SGHAT and CDR2 is FQDESV in the germline V gene (reference sequence). The CDR3 is made up of 15 amino acids. CDR3 in amino acids: CASSFSGGSTGELFF. The CDR3 coding sequence is TGTGCCAGCAGCTTCAGTGGGGGTAGTACCGGGGAGCTGTTTTTT.

This clonotype was seen only a few times. The chain recombines TRBV9 with TRBJ2-3, with D perhaps matching TRBD1 (5 bases). Germline CDR1 reads SGDLS; CDR2 reads YYNGEE. Trimming cost V 4 bases and J 5 bases, with 14 bases left between them. The CDR3 has 14 amino acids. The CDR3 spells CASSNRPVGDTQYF. CDR3 nucleotides: TGTGCCAGCAGCAACAGGCCTGTGGGAGATACGCAGTATTTT.

This clonotype was counted between two and nine times. The chain joins TRBV29-1 to TRBJ2-1; 12 bases are shared with TRBD2. CDR1 and CDR2 from the germline V gene are SQVTM and ANQGSEA. The CDR3 runs to 15 residues. Trimming removed 8 bases from V and 5 bases from J; junction bases left unmatched: 10. CDR3 sequence (DNA): TGCAGCTCCGCTCTAGCGGGGGGGCCTAACAATGAGCAGTTCTTC. The encoded protein is CSSALAGGPNNEQFF.

This sequence joins TRBV7-2 and TRBJ2-7; D is ambiguous. Trimming took 3 bases from V and 7 from J, leaving 10 bases between them. CDR1 and CDR2 from the germline V gene are SGHTA and FQGNSA. CDR3 length: 12 residues. CDR3 sequence (DNA): TGTGCCAGCAGCTTTGTCTCACGGGAGCAGTACTTC. It codes for CASSFVSREQYF.

This clonotype was counted a few times. This chain links TRBV7-2 with TRBJ2-3; 15 positions match TRBD2. Losses at the gene ends were 4 bases for V and 2 bases for J; bases not matched to a gene: 4. Germline V gene data show CDR1 as SGHTA and CDR2 as FQGNSA. The CDR3 sequence is 17 residues long. The CDR3 protein is CASSWGLAGGLTDTQYF. In DNA form, the CDR3 reads TGTGCCAGCAGCTGGGGACTAGCGGGGGGACTCACAGATACGCAGTATTTT.

The chain has TRBV3-1 and TRBJ2-5; the D is unclear. The CDR3 spans 14 residues. Germline CDR1 reads LGHDT; CDR2 reads YNNKEL (reference sequence). V shed 1 base and J shed 5 bases, with 11 bases lying between them. The CDR3 DNA reads as TGTGCCAGCAGCCAAGGAGCCCCTCAGGAGACCCAGTACTTC. It is translated as CASSQGAPQETQYF.

This clonotype appeared many times. The J gene is TRBJ2-1, the V gene TRBV28; D gene uncertain. CDR1 and CDR2 (germline): MDHEN, SYDVKM. Trimming removed 6 bases at V and 7 bases at J, with 10 bases between. The CDR3 contains 12 residues. DNA for the CDR3: TGTGCCAGCAGCTTAATATTAAATGAGCAGTTCTTC. Its translation: CASSLILNEQFF.

The chain links TRBV6-1 to TRBJ2-3; 7 bases fit TRBD2. The CDR3 loop spans 15 amino acids. The V gene's germline CDR1 is MNHNS and CDR2 SASEGT. With V trimmed by 0 bases and J by 5 bases, 5 bases remained unmatched. In DNA, the CDR3 is TGTGCCAGCAGTGAAGCGGGAGGGTTTGGAGATACGCAGTATTTT. It yields the protein CASSEAGGFGDTQYF.

The chain links TRBV27 to TRBJ2-4; D unclear. CDR3 length: 11 amino acids. Trimming stripped 7 bases from V and 8 bases from J, with 9 bases between. Germline V lookup: CDR1 MNHEY, CDR2 SMNVEV (reference sequence). CDR3 coding DNA: TGTGCCAGCACTATGGGTGACATTCAGTACTTC. Translated, it gives CASTMGDIQYF.

This rearrangement joins TRBV29-1 to TRBJ2-1; D ambiguous. CDR1 is SQVTM, CDR2 ANQGSEA, per germline. The length of the CDR3 is 13 residues. V shed 7 bases and J shed 0 bases, with 10 bases lying between them. Written as DNA, the CDR3 is TGCAGCGGCCGCAGGATCTCCTACAATGAGCAGTTCTTC. Its protein product is CSGRRISYNEQFF.

The gene calls are TRBV6-1 and TRBJ1-2, with 8 bases lining up with TRBD1. Germline CDR1 and CDR2: MNHNS and SASEGT. Losses at the gene ends were 6 bases for V and 4 bases for J; bases not matched to a gene: 4. The CDR3 sequence is 13 residues long. CDR3 bases: TGTGCCAGCAGGTGGACAGGGAGCTATGGCTACACCTTC. This codes for CASRWTGSYGYTF.

This clonotype was picked up a small number of times. This chain connects TRBV10-3 to TRBJ2-1, with 14 bases matching TRBD2. V shed 3 bases and J 8 bases; nucleotides not matched to a gene: 15. Germline CDR1 and CDR2: ENHRY and SYGVKD. The CDR3 runs to 19 residues. The CDR3 DNA sequence: TGTGCCATCAGTGATCAACACGGGACTAGCGGGAGTAAGCGCGATGAGCAGTTCTTC. Translation gives CAISDQHGTSGSKRDEQFF.

The rearrangement links TRBV12-3 or TRBV12-4 to TRBJ1-5; D is perhaps TRBD1 (5 bases). Trimming left V 8 bases short and J 5 bases short, with 13 bases between. The CDR3 is made up of 13 amino acids. CDR3 DNA sequence: TGTGCCAGCGCTAGATCCAGGGATCAGCCCCAGCATTTT. This sequence encodes CASARSRDQPQHF.

The CDR3 sequence: CATSRGRAAQETQYF. The CDR3 bases are TGTGCCACCAGCAGAGGTCGGGCAGCCCAAGAGACCCAGTACTTC. The V call is TRBV15, the J call TRBJ2-5, with unresolved D. The CDR3 has 15 residues. Germline assignment: CDR1 LNHNV and CDR2 YYDKDF (reference sequence). Trimming cost V 1 base and J 1 base, with 10 bases left between them. Full variable domain (rest looked up from reference TRBV15 and TRBJ2-5): DAMVIQNPRYQVTQFGKPVTLSCSQTLNHNVMYWYQQKSSQAPKLLFHYYDKDFNNEADTPDNFQSRRPNTSFCFLDIRSPGLGDTAMYLCATSRGRAAQETQYFGPGTRLLVL.

The genes are TRBV29-1 and TRBJ2-1, with D unclear. Between the trimmed V and J ends, which lost 6 bases and 0 bases, there was a span of 15 bases. This CDR3 has 15 amino acids. Germline V lookup: CDR1 SQVTM, CDR2 ANQGSEA. CDR3 amino acids: CSVVAGQISYNEQFF. CDR3 nucleotides: TGCAGCGTAGTGGCCGGGCAGATCTCCTACAATGAGCAGTTCTTC.

This clonotype has only a few counts. The chain employs TRBV14 and TRBJ1-2; D uncertain. The CDR3 sequence is 17 residues long. CDR1 and CDR2 from the germline V gene are SGHDN and FVKESK. The V end was cut by 0 bases, the J end by 3 bases, with 17 bases between. The CDR3 DNA is TGTGCCAGCAGCCAAGATCGTAAAGGTGAAACGTACTATGGCTACACCTTC. It translates to CASSQDRKGETYYGYTF.

Of note for this clonotype: A much larger clone lies one base from this, so it may be a read error. This chain joins TRBV18 and TRBJ2-7; 9 nucleotides line up with TRBD1. The CDR3 contains 13 residues. J was trimmed by 6 bases and V by 6 bases; bases with no gene match: 6. Germline CDR1 and CDR2: KGHSH and LQKENI. The CDR3 nucleotides read TGTGCCAGCTCCGCGGGACAGGGAGCCGAGCAGTACTTC. Protein product: CASSAGQGAEQYF.

The rearrangement joins TRBV7-8 to TRBJ2-3, with 10 bases identical to TRBD2. CDR3 length: 19 residues. CDR1 SGHVS and CDR2 FQNEAQ come from the germline V gene. With 0 bases clipped from V and 2 bases from J, the junction kept 11 bases outside the gene matches. The CDR3 region has the DNA TGTGCCAGCAGCTTAGCGCGCCGGGAAGCGGGAGGGCCCACAGATACGCAGTATTTT. It is translated as CASSLARREAGGPTDTQYF.

About this clonotype: At one of its ends the junction is not consistent with the germline gene, which may arise from a read error. J is TRBJ1-4 and V is TRBV12-3 or TRBV12-4; TRBD1 matches 8 bases. This CDR3 is built from 15 residues. CDR3 coding DNA: TGTGCCGGCAGGCCAGACAGGGGATGGAGGGAAAAACTGTTTTTT. Residues: CAGRPDRGWREKLFF.